The clone carrying this T cell receptor beta chain was counted a few times. Other DNA sequences within the sample encode an identical CDR3. The repertoire was sequenced with immunoSEQ multiplex PCR; TCRdb's copy has only in-frame clones and lacks some. Of about 180,000 clones listed, over 80% are singletons. The V gene's germline CDR1 is SEHNR and CDR2 FQNEAQ (reference sequence). CDR3 length: 15 residues. Germline trimming cut 2 bases from V and 4 bases from J; bases unmatched to any gene: 6. This record comes from a study of blood T cell repertoires in COVID-19. Turning to the study itself: T cells, B-cell-depleted T cells, or PBMCs provided the cDNA or gDNA that served as material.

The gene calls are TRBV7-9 and TRBJ2-7, with 9 bases lining up with TRBD1. The specimen was peripheral blood. This sequence was found in a woman aged 55-69 years with acute or convalescent COVID-19. The CDR3 bases are TGTGCCAGCAGCTTAAGTACAGGGGGCGCGTACGAGCAGTACTTC. It encodes CASSLSTGGAYEQYF.